This T cell receptor (beta chain) was identified in a study of Graves' ophthalmopathy and Graves' hyperthyroidism. Enrollment excluded any patients with other autoimmune diseases, uncontrolled infections, pregnancy or lactation. RNA transcripts served as template for amplifying TCR beta CDR3 sequences. Second-round multiplex PCR followed a first-round RT-PCR using HTBI primers. TCRdb redid the calling of the multiplex PCR reads with MiXCR, one entry per CDR3 protein. The sample shows hundreds of thousands of distinct CDR3 sequences, around 14% of them seen only once. General observations from the study: Blood samples also showed most expanded thyroid clonotypes exceeding 0.001 frequency.

This clonotype was detected only a few times. No antigen is known for it. V lost 7 bases and J lost 7; bases outside the gene matches: 6. The CDR3 is made up of 14 amino acids. Germline lookup yields CDR1 LNHDA and CDR2 SQIVND (reference sequence). J is TRBJ2-2 and V is TRBV19; 10 bases match TRBD2. The clonotype was recovered from a woman aged 30 to 39 with Graves' ophthalmopathy. The sequencing sample was made of blood. The CDR3 DNA is TGTGCCAGTACCCCGGGACTAGCGTTCGGGGAGCTGTTTTTT. The encoded protein is CASTPGLAFGELFF.